Below are 6 T cell receptor beta chains sequenced from a single sample in a study of CD8 T cells in Susac syndrome. Reverse transcription of about 0.5 to 1 ug RNA used random hexamers. TCRdb fed the immunoSEQ multiplex PCR reads into MiXCR, producing one record per CDR3 protein. The sample carries some 160,000 distinct CDR3 sequences, around 96% recorded once. The specimen sequenced was CD8+ T cells from PBMCs. These receptors were obtained from a human donor with multiple sclerosis.

The gene calls are TRBV9 and TRBJ2-1, with D unclear. Germline assignment: CDR1 SGDLS and CDR2 YYNGEE. The CDR3 length is 16 residues. V lost 0 bases and J lost 1, with 11 bases in between. The CDR3 spells CASSVEASLSYNEQFF. For the CDR3, the DNA is TGTGCCAGCAGCGTAGAGGCTAGTCTTTCCTACAATGAGCAGTTCTTC. The variable domain in full, with the rest retrieved from reference TRBV9 and TRBJ2-1, is DSGVTQTPKHLITATGQRVTLRCSPRSGDLSVYWYQQSLDQGLQFLIQYYNGEERAKGNILERFSAQQFPDLHSELNLSSLELGDSALYFCASSVEASLSYNEQFFGPGTRLTVL.

The genes are TRBV5-1 and TRBJ2-3; a possible D gene is TRBD1 (6 bases). This CDR3 is 15 amino acids long. The germline gives CDR1 SGHRS, CDR2 YFSETQ. The V gene lost 2 bases and the J gene lost 0 bases, with 10 bases spanning the gap. The CDR3 coding sequence is TGCGCCAGCAGCTTTGGACAGAGTAGCACAGATACGCAGTATTTT. This encodes CASSFGQSSTDTQYF.

The chain is built from TRBV29-1 and TRBJ2-3; perhaps D is TRBD1 or TRBD2 (5 bases each). Per germline, CDR1 SQVTM and CDR2 ANQGSEA. This CDR3 is 14 amino acids long. V lost 5 bases and J 7 bases, leaving 19 bases between the germline ends. This CDR3 reads CSVPLQGGRNTQYF. CDR3 nucleotide sequence: TGCAGCGTTCCTCTCCAGGGCGGGCGAAATACGCAGTATTTT.

This clonotype has only one observation. This chain joins TRBV29-1 and TRBJ2-1; no firm D call. V lost 5 bases and J lost 8, with 10 bases in between. CDR1 SQVTM and CDR2 ANQGSEA come from the germline V gene. CDR3 length equals 11 residues. The CDR3 region is CSVWSGDEQFF. CDR3 sequence (DNA): TGCAGCGTTTGGTCCGGCGATGAGCAGTTCTTC.

V gene TRBV7-6 combines with J gene TRBJ2-7; TRBD2 is a possible D gene (7 bases). The CDR3 length is 16 residues. The germline V and J ends were trimmed by 5 bases and 6 bases, with 23 bases remaining between them. Germline V gene sequence: CDR1 SGHVS, CDR2 FNYEAQ. The CDR3 DNA is TGTGCCAGCAGCCCTCTCCGAGGGGGGGGTGGTTCCGAGCAGTACTTC. The encoded protein is CASSPLRGGGGSEQYF.

This chain links TRBV20-1 with TRBJ2-7; D is unresolved. Germline lookup yields CDR1 DFQATT and CDR2 SNEGSKA (reference sequence). V was cut by 6 bases and J by 2 bases, with 11 bases left in between. The CDR3 sequence is 12 residues long. The CDR3 is CSARGETYEQYF. CDR3 DNA: TGCAGTGCCCGAGGAGAGACCTACGAGCAGTACTTC.